The source of this T cell receptor beta chain is a study of identical twins. To note about this clonotype: The antigen is not known.

TCRdb ran MiXCR on the 5' RACE reads and lists one entry per CDR3 protein. Among under 900,000 distinct CDR3 sequences listed, around 12% were seen once. Study-level findings and limits: Insertions ran lower in abundant cord blood beta clonotypes, though not in memory repertoires. Findings depended on cross-sectional statistics rather than tracking the same donors.

With 6 bases clipped from V and 2 bases from J, the junction kept 17 bases outside the gene matches. This CDR3 is built from 19 residues. Per the germline V gene, CDR1 is MDHEN and CDR2 is SYDVKM. A further study also used this sample, focusing on yellow fever vaccine responses in identical twins.

V usage is TRBV28 and J usage is TRBJ2-4, with TRBD2 matching over 9 bases. The sequence derives from a woman in her late teens or twenties in good health. The sequenced sample was PBMCs. The CDR3 reads CASRRHLAGGQDSKNIQYF. Written as DNA, the CDR3 is TGTGCCAGCAGACGTCATTTGGCGGGGGGGCAGGATTCCAAAAACATTCAGTACTTC.